Listed below are T cell receptor beta chains from one sample, sequenced in a study of blood T cell repertoires in COVID-19. Generated by immunoSEQ multiplex PCR, the TCRdb table keeps only in-frame clones and is missing some. Found here are hundreds of thousands of clones, 88% of them singletons; the top ten hold around 1%. The sequenced sample consisted of PBMCs or T cells enriched from blood (not recorded which). These receptors were obtained from a woman in her 30s who had recovered from COVID-19. Both conserved end residues are part of each CDR3. Each record gives: V gene, D gene, J gene, clone size, CDR3 DNA, CDR3 protein. The D gene is left open where the match is weak. Clone size is given for some rows only: seen once, a few or many times, or a class if the clone is expanded.

TRBV27,NA,TRBJ2-3,NA,TGTGCCAGCAGTGCAGGGCTCCGGGGCACAGATACGCAGTATTTT,CASSAGLRGTDTQYF
TRBV12-5,TRBD2,TRBJ2-3,NA,TGTGCTAGTGGCAGGGGACTAGCGGACACAGATACGCAGTATTTT,CASGRGLADTDTQYF
TRBV6-5,NA,TRBJ2-2,NA,TGTGCCAGCAGTTACAAGCGGCAGCCCTACACCGGGGAGCTGTTTTTT,CASSYKRQPYTGELFF
TRBV9,NA,TRBJ1-1,NA,TGTGCCAGCAGCGCAACCGGGACTCCGGACACTGAAGCTTTCTTT,CASSATGTPDTEAFF
TRBV5-6,NA,TRBJ2-7,few,TGTGCCAGCAGCTCGCTCCGGGACATAGTAGAGCAGTACTTC,CASSSLRDIVEQYF
TRBV29-1,NA,TRBJ2-2,NA,TGCAGCATAAAAGGGGACACCGGGGAGCTGTTTTTT,CSIKGDTGELFF
TRBV28,TRBD1,TRBJ2-1,NA,TGTGCCAGCAGTTTAGGGGGACAGGGGCGCAATGAGCAGTTCTTC,CASSLGGQGRNEQFF
TRBV5-1,NA,TRBJ2-1,NA,TGCGCCAGCAGCTTGTATGGTCGGGTGCAAAATGAGCAGTTCTTC,CASSLYGRVQNEQFF
TRBV6-6,NA,TRBJ1-2,NA,TGTGCCAGCAGTTACGCCGGCCAGGGTGACTATGGCTACACCTTC,CASSYAGQGDYGYTF
TRBV2,NA,TRBJ2-7,NA,TGTGCCAGTGGGGACGGGACTCCGGGAGAGGTTGGGCAGTACTTC,CASGDGTPGEVGQYF
TRBV19,NA,TRBJ2-3,NA,TGTGCCAGTAGTACCCAGGCTAGCACAGATACGCAGTATTTT,CASSTQASTDTQYF
TRBV27,TRBD1,TRBJ2-5,NA,TGTGCCAGCAGTTTCAGGGGGTCCCAAGAGACCCAGTACTTC,CASSFRGSQETQYF
TRBV2,TRBD2,TRBJ2-7,NA,TGTGCCAGCAGTGAATTACTAGCGGGGTCCTACGAGCAGTACTTC,CASSELLAGSYEQYF
TRBV2,TRBD1,TRBJ2-5,NA,TGTGCCAGCCGGTGGACAGGAGAGACCCAGTACTTC,CASRWTGETQYF
TRBV27,TRBD1,TRBJ2-5,NA,TGTGCCAGCAGAAAAGGACAGGGGAGGGAGACCCAGTACTTC,CASRKGQGRETQYF
TRBV11-2,TRBD1,TRBJ2-1,NA,TGTGCCAGCAGCTATACAGGGGGCACCTACAATGAGCAGTTCTTC,CASSYTGGTYNEQFF
TRBV7-6,TRBD1,TRBJ2-7,NA,TGTGCCAGCAGCTTAGGAGCGCAGGGGGCGAGGAACGAGCAGTACTTC,CASSLGAQGARNEQYF
TRBV29-1,NA,TRBJ2-7,few,TGCAGCGTTGAAGTACGGGGAGCGCCTAGCTCCTACGAGCAGTACTTC,CSVEVRGAPSSYEQYF
TRBV12-3/TRBV12-4,NA,TRBJ1-6,NA,TGTGCCAGCAGTTTAAAGGGGAATTCACCCCTCCACTTT,CASSLKGNSPLHF
TRBV27,NA,TRBJ1-4,NA,TGTGCCAGCAGTTTATCACGGGGGAAAAAACTGTTTTTT,CASSLSRGKKLFF
TRBV7-9,NA,TRBJ2-1,NA,TGTGCCAGCAGCTTTAGAGGGAGGCCGAGCTCCTACAATGAGCAGTTCTTC,CASSFRGRPSSYNEQFF
TRBV9,NA,TRBJ2-7,NA,TGTGCCAGCAGCGTTACAGGGTTGTTCGACGAGCAGTACTTC,CASSVTGLFDEQYF
TRBV27,NA,TRBJ1-6,NA,TGTGCCAGCAGTTCCATCGGCTTGGGGAGGTCACCCCTCCACTTT,CASSSIGLGRSPLHF
TRBV30,NA,TRBJ2-7,once,TGTGCCTGGAGACCGTCTGCGGGGGCTATAGAGCAGTACTTC,CAWRPSAGAIEQYF
TRBV7-2,TRBD2,TRBJ2-2,NA,TGTGCCAGCGGCCTAGCGGGGGGGCCGAGCGGGGAGCTGTTTTTT,CASGLAGGPSGELFF
TRBV7-9,NA,TRBJ2-7,once,TGTGCCAGCAGCCCATCCGTCCGATTAGAAGAAGACATCGAGCAGTACTTC,CASSPSVRLEEDIEQYF
TRBV3-1/TRBV3-2,TRBD1,TRBJ1-1,NA,TGTGCCAGCAGCGGGAAGGTGGGACAGGGGGCGAGTACCATGAACACTGAAGCTTTCTTT,CASSGKVGQGASTMNTEAFF
TRBV5-1,NA,TRBJ1-1,NA,TGCGCCAGCAGCTTCGGGGAGGGCGGGGAAGCTTTCTTT,CASSFGEGGEAFF
TRBV28,TRBD1,TRBJ1-6,NA,TGTGCCAGCAGCCACCGACAGGGGGCGATTAATTCACCCCTCCACTTT,CASSHRQGAINSPLHF
TRBV9,NA,TRBJ1-1,NA,TGTGCCAGCAGCGTAAAAGTGACCCCACCGGGGAACACTGAAGCTTTCTTT,CASSVKVTPPGNTEAFF
TRBV11-3,TRBD2,TRBJ2-5,NA,TGTGCCAGCAGCCCACTCCGTGGAGCGGGGGGGCCTGGAGAGACCCAGTACTTC,CASSPLRGAGGPGETQYF
TRBV27,NA,TRBJ1-1,NA,TGTGCCAGCAGTTTCAGGGGACCGTACACTGAAGCTTTCTTT,CASSFRGPYTEAFF
TRBV7-6,NA,TRBJ2-7,NA,TGTGCCAGCAGCCTTCTCCGACAGGATACCTACGAGCAGTACTTC,CASSLLRQDTYEQYF
TRBV28,TRBD1,TRBJ1-5,few,TGTGCCAGCAGTTCCGGGACAGTCCACCGGGGGCCCCAGCATTTT,CASSSGTVHRGPQHF
TRBV11-2,NA,TRBJ1-2,NA,TGTGCCAGCAGCCCGCGGGACTATGGCTACACCTTC,CASSPRDYGYTF
TRBV11-2,NA,TRBJ1-4,NA,TGTGCCAGCAGCTTAGAGGGGAGCTCTAATGAAAAACTGTTTTTT,CASSLEGSSNEKLFF
TRBV14,TRBD1,TRBJ2-2,NA,TGTGCCAGCAGCCAGAGAAACAGGGGAACCGGGGAGCTGTTTTTT,CASSQRNRGTGELFF
TRBV27,NA,TRBJ2-7,NA,TGTGCCAGCAGTTCAGGGGCCCACGAGCAGTACTTC,CASSSGAHEQYF
TRBV24-1,TRBD1,TRBJ2-1,NA,TGTGCCACCAGTGATCGTGGACAGGGGGCAGGCGGTGAGCAGTTCTTC,CATSDRGQGAGGEQFF
TRBV5-1,NA,TRBJ1-2,NA,TGCGCCAGCAGCTTGGGCTCTGGGGACAATAATGGCTACACCTTC,CASSLGSGDNNGYTF
TRBV30,TRBD2,TRBJ2-1,NA,TGTGCCTGGAAGAGGTGGAGCGGGAGATCACTGAGGGGCAATGAGCAGTTCTTC,CAWKRWSGRSLRGNEQFF
TRBV11-2,NA,TRBJ2-2,NA,TGTGCCAGCAGCTTTCCAGGATGGGTGCCAGGCGGGGAGCTGTTTTTT,CASSFPGWVPGGELFF
TRBV7-3,TRBD2,TRBJ2-3,NA,TGTGCCAGCAGCAAGGGGACTAGCGGGGGCTCTAGCACAGATACGCAGTATTTT,CASSKGTSGGSSTDTQYF
TRBV30,TRBD2,TRBJ2-1,NA,TGTGCCTGGAGTGGATTGCGGACTAGCGGGAGGGGTAGCTCCTACAATGAGCAGTTCTTC,CAWSGLRTSGRGSSYNEQFF
TRBV11-3,TRBD1,TRBJ1-2,once,TGTGCCAGCAGCTTTACAGGGGGCGTTAATGGCTACACCTTC,CASSFTGGVNGYTF
TRBV29-1,TRBD1,TRBJ1-5,NA,TGCAGCGTTGGAAGACAGGGTGGACAGCCCCAGCATTTT,CSVGRQGGQPQHF
TRBV7-9,NA,TRBJ1-1,NA,TGTGCCAGCAGCCCTACCCACATACGACGGAGAAACACTGAAGCTTTCTTT,CASSPTHIRRRNTEAFF